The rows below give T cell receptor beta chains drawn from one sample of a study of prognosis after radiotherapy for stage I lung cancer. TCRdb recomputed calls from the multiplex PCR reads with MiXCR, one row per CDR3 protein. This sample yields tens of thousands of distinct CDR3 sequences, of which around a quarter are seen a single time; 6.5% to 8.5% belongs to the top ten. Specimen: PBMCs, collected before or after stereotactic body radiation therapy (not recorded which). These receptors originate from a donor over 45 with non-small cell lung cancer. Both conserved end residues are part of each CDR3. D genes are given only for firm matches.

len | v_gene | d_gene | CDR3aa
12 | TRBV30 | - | CAWRTDGETQYF
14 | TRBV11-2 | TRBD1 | CASSPGTGDQPQHF
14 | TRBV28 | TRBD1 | CASRKGGNTGELFF
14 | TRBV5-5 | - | CASSDPGRRQTQYF
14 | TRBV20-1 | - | CSASPALTKNIQYF
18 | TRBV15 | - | CATSRDAGHLFSNQPQHF
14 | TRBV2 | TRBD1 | CASSSGQGSTEAFF
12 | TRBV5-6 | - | CASSLLSYEQYF
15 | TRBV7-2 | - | CASSLDRQLHNEQFF
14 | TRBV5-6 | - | CASSFWTGGETQYF
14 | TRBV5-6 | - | CASSSPGLKGELFF
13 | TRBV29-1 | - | CSVEEGGTDTQYF
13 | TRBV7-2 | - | CASSLERRSPLHF
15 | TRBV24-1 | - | CATSTKAEVTDTQYF
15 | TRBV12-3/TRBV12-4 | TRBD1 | CASSLETGMQETQYF
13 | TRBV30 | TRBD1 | CAWRGQWLTEASF
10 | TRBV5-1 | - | CASELDEQYF
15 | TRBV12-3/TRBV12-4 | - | CASSFRREMNTEAFF
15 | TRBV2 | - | CASSEEGAGSTEAFF
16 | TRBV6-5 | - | CASSYRNYGGNQPQHF
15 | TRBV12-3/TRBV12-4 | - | CVSSQGDYFTYGYTF
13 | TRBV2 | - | CASSENTGYGYTF
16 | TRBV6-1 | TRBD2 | CASSGTSGGLGDTQYF
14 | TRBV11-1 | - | CASSKDSGANVLTF
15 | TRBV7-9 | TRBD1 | CASRSTGTGGETQYF
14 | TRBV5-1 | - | CASTLDQGNTEAFF
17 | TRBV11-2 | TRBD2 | CDSSRGIAGGRVDTQYF
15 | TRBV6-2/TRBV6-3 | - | CASSRRVGSGNEQFF
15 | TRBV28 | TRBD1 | CASSLLPGQGREAFF
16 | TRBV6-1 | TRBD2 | CASTGGASGGNTEQFF
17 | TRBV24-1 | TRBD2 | CATSDRPGLASTDTQYF
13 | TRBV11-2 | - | CASSPVGGETQYF
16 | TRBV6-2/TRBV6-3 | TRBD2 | CARAKRAGGNTGELFF
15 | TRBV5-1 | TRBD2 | CASSPRGGVVGELFF
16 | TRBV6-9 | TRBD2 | CASSYQPGLAGAEQFF
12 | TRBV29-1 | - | CSVAQGGYEQYF
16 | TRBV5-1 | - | CASSIIPGRMNTEAFF
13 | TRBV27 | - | CASSPDFLSPLHF
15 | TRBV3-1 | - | CASSQDKVRSPEAFF
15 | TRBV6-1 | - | CASRDLAEPSYEQYF
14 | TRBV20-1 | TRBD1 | CSARPPGQGGTIYF
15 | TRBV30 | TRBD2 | CAWSVGGGDPYEQYF
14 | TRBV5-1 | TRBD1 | CANSLGTGYEKLFF
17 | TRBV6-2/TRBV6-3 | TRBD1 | CASSYSFTWTGKGEQYF
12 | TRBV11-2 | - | CASTQGNTEAFF
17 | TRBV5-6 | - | CASSFMPTLGTGNTIYF
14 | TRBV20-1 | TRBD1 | CSARRDRDVETQYF
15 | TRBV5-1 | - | CASSFGGPSTDTQYF
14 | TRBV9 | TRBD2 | CASSARTSGDEQFF
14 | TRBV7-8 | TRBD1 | CASSSAYRGETQYF
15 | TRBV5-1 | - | CASSFPSANTGELFF
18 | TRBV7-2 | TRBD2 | CASSSTGTSGGLGDTQYF
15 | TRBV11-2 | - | CASRATSSLYNEQFF
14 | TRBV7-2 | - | CASSSRVAGNTIYF